This entry lists 26 T cell receptor beta chains sequenced from one sample in a study of shared clonotypes between healthy human individuals. Assay used: immunoSEQ multiplex PCR; TCRdb lists only in-frame clones, some missing. This table has approximately 640,000 clones, roughly 91% appearing once. Sequencing input: memory CD8+ T cells from PBMCs. Subset specified: CD45RO+ cells pooled with CCR7-negative TemRA cells. These receptors were taken from a man between 18 and 29 years old in good health. Some clones in this sample may be carry-over from other donors' samples.

V usage is TRBV30 and J usage is TRBJ2-7; TRBD1 matches at 12 bases. Germline V gene data show CDR1 as GTSNPN and CDR2 as SVGIG (reference sequence). CDR3 length: 14 residues. V lost 6 bases to trimming and J lost 2 bases; unmatched junction nucleotides: 5. The DNA for the CDR3 is TGTGCCTGTAGCGGGACAGGGGGCCCCTACGAGCAGTACTTC. It encodes CACSGTGGPYEQYF.

The CDR3 bases are TGTGCCAGCAGCCTTATCGACACCGGGGAGCTGTTTTTT. This translates into CASSLIDTGELFF. The rearrangement links TRBV14 to TRBJ2-2, with D unclear. Trimming shortened V by 4 bases and J by 3 bases, and 6 bases separated the two germline ends. Germline V CDR1 and CDR2: SGHDN, FVKESK. The CDR3 length is 13 residues.

This clone came up once. The chain links TRBV7-9 to TRBJ2-5; TRBD1 matches 7 bases. The tail of the sequence fits TRBJ2-7 better, so the J call may be wrong. CDR1 and CDR2 (germline): SEHNR, FQNEAQ (reference sequence). The CDR3 is 19 residues long. The CDR3 region is CASSKTSGTEAESSYEQYF. In DNA form, the CDR3 reads TGTGCCAGCAGCAAAACCTCCGGGACAGAGGCGGAGAGCTCCTACGAGCAGTACTTC.

As regards this clone: The limits of the CDR3 on the DNA are not certain, so only TCRdb's listed CDR3 is given. This chain links TRBV28 with TRBJ2-7; the table's D call, TRBD2, was not checked against the DNA. Counting both end residues, the CDR3 totals 17 amino acids. CDR1 is MDHEN and CDR2 is SYDVKM in the germline V gene. CDR3 protein: CASTFGEGLEAAYEQYF.

The rearrangement joins TRBV5-1 to TRBJ2-2; the D gene is possibly TRBD2 (6 bases). Trimming left V 4 bases short and J 2 bases short, with 21 bases between. Germline values: CDR1 SGHRS, CDR2 YFSETQ. The CDR3 length is 18 residues. CDR3 residues: CASSAPGVAVRNTGELFF. The CDR3 coding sequence is TGCGCCAGCAGCGCTCCCGGGGTAGCGGTTCGCAACACCGGGGAGCTGTTTTTT. Based on the CDR3 plus reference TRBV5-1 and TRBJ2-2, the full variable domain is KAGVTQTPRYLIKTRGQQVTLSCSPISGHRSVSWYQQTPGQGLQFLFEYFSETQRNKGNFPGRFSGRQFSNSRSEMNVSTLELGDSALYLCASSAPGVAVRNTGELFFGEGSRLTVL.

This sequence joins TRBV5-1 and TRBJ1-1; no firm D call. Germline CDR1 is SGHRS and CDR2 is YFSETQ. V shed 4 bases and J shed 8 bases, with 15 bases lying between them. This CDR3 contains 13 residues. Here the CDR3 reads CASSDRGKLEAFF. The CDR3 nucleotides read TGCGCCAGCAGCGACCGTGGGAAATTGGAAGCTTTCTTT.

The chain joins TRBV6-6 to TRBJ2-1; D is ambiguous. CDR1 and CDR2 from the germline V gene are MNHNY and SVGAGI (reference sequence). This CDR3 has 11 amino acids. V gave up 7 bases and J gave up 9 bases, with 10 bases separating them. CDR3 region: CASTQNGEQFF. In nucleotides, the CDR3 is TGTGCCAGCACACAGAACGGTGAGCAGTTCTTC.

This chain joins TRBV27 and TRBJ1-5; D gene uncertain. This CDR3 is built from 13 residues. Germline CDR1 is MNHEY and CDR2 is SMNVEV (reference sequence). The germline V and J ends were trimmed by 3 bases and 0 bases, with 3 bases remaining between them. The CDR3 here is CASSLVSNQPQHF. CDR3 sequence (DNA): TGTGCCAGCAGTTTGGTTAGCAATCAGCCCCAGCATTTT.

This chain uses TRBV6-1 with TRBJ1-2, with D possibly matching TRBD1 (6 bases). The CDR3 has 13 residues. CDR1 is MNHNS and CDR2 is SASEGT in the germline V gene. The V end was cut by 3 bases, the J end by 5 bases, with 10 bases between. CDR3 amino acids: CASSEVRGYGYTF. The CDR3 coding sequence is TGTGCCAGCAGTGAGGTCAGGGGTTATGGCTACACCTTC.

V is TRBV9 and J is TRBJ1-6, with D possibly matching TRBD1 (5 bases). CDR3 length equals 14 residues. Trimming cost V 0 bases and J 10 bases, with 11 bases left between them. Germline loops: CDR1 SGDLS, CDR2 YYNGEE. CDR3 DNA: TGTGCCAGCAGCGTAGAAGGGGCGAGGTCACCCCTCCACTTT. It yields the protein CASSVEGARSPLHF.

This rearrangement joins TRBV9 to TRBJ1-5; possible D gene TRBD1, 6 bases. The CDR3 is made up of 14 amino acids. V lost 4 bases to trimming and J lost 6 bases, with 14 bases between them. Germline-derived CDR1 and CDR2 are SGDLS and YYNGEE. Here the CDR3 DNA reads TGTGCCAGCAGCTCGGGGGCCCCGGGTCAGCCCCAGCATTTT. It yields the protein CASSSGAPGQPQHF.

The CDR3 nucleotides read TGTGCCAGCAGCTCCCTGGCTAGCGGGAGACTCGGGGAGCTGTTTTTT. It translates to CASSSLASGRLGELFF. The rearrangement joins TRBV7-9 to TRBJ2-2; 10 bases are a match to TRBD2. The CDR3 length is 16 residues. Germline lookup yields CDR1 SEHNR and CDR2 FQNEAQ (reference sequence). V was pared by 4 bases and J by 7 bases, with 9 bases of the junction left unmatched. The whole variable domain, remainder taken from reference TRBV7-9 and TRBJ2-2, is DTGVSQNPRHKITKRGQNVTFRCDPISEHNRLYWYRQTLGQGPEFLTYFQNEAQLEKSRLLSDRFSAERPKGSFSTLEIQRTEQGDSAMYLCASSSLASGRLGELFFGEGSRLTVL.

The J gene is TRBJ2-1, the V gene TRBV27; D perhaps matches TRBD2 (7 bases). This CDR3 is built from 14 residues. V was pared by 3 bases and J by 8 bases, with 14 bases between. From germline, CDR1 is MNHEY and CDR2 SMNVEV (reference sequence). This CDR3 reads CASSLLGGGDEQFF. The DNA of the CDR3 is TGTGCCAGCAGTTTGTTGGGGGGGGGCGATGAGCAGTTCTTC.

The CDR3 sequence is CASIMTTYEQYF. In DNA, the CDR3 is TGTGCCAGCATTATGACTACCTACGAGCAGTACTTC. The chain recombines TRBV2 with TRBJ2-7; maybe TRBD2 (5 bases). There are 12 residues in the CDR3. Germline V lookup: CDR1 SNHLY, CDR2 FYNNEI. V lost 7 bases to trimming and J lost 2 bases, with 9 bases between them.

The chain has TRBV6-4 and TRBJ2-1; a weak D match, TRBD2 (6 bases). CDR3 length: 15 residues. From germline, CDR1 is MRHNA and CDR2 SNTAGT. Trimming removed 3 bases from V and 3 bases from J, with 12 bases in between. The CDR3 bases are TGTGCCAGCAGTGAATTGGGGGGACGCTACAATGAGCAGTTCTTC. Amino acids: CASSELGGRYNEQFF.

This chain uses TRBV9 with TRBJ2-7, with D perhaps assigned TRBD1 or TRBD2 (6 bases each). With 7 bases removed from V and 7 bases from J, the gap between germline ends came to 15 bases. Germline lookup yields CDR1 SGDLS and CDR2 YYNGEE. CDR3 length: 12 residues. The CDR3 DNA sequence: TGTGCCAGCTCGGAGGGGGGCCGAGAGCAGTACTTC. As protein: CASSEGGREQYF. Based on the CDR3 plus reference TRBV9 and TRBJ2-7, the full variable domain is DSGVTQTPKHLITATGQRVTLRCSPRSGDLSVYWYQQSLDQGLQFLIQYYNGEERAKGNILERFSAQQFPDLHSELNLSSLELGDSALYFCASSEGGREQYFGPGTRLTVT.

This sequence joins TRBV9 and TRBJ2-2; TRBD2 aligns across 8 bases. V shed 3 bases, J shed 1 base, and the junction held 2 bases outside the gene matches. Germline V lookup: CDR1 SGDLS, CDR2 YYNGEE. This CDR3 is 15 amino acids long. As DNA, the CDR3 is TGTGCCAGCAGCGAGACTAGCGTGAACACCGGGGAGCTGTTTTTT. This gives the protein CASSETSVNTGELFF.

This chain connects TRBV7-9 to TRBJ2-7, with 8 bases lining up with TRBD2. Trimming removed 3 bases from V and 2 bases from J; junction bases left unmatched: 6. Germline assignment: CDR1 SEHNR and CDR2 FQNEAQ (reference sequence). There are 15 residues in the CDR3. CDR3 nucleotides: TGTGCCAGCAGCTTTCAGACTAGCGCAGCCTACGAGCAGTACTTC. As protein: CASSFQTSAAYEQYF.

The rearrangement links TRBV27 to TRBJ2-3; 9 positions agree with TRBD2. V was clipped by 4 bases and J by 0 bases; unmatched bases: 8. The CDR3 contains 17 residues. Germline V gene lookup returns CDR1 MNHEY and CDR2 SMNVEV (reference sequence). CDR3 DNA: TGTGCCAGCAGTTCGACTAGCGGATACCTTAGCACAGATACGCAGTATTTT. Translation gives CASSSTSGYLSTDTQYF.

A single count supports this clone. The genes are TRBV28 and TRBJ2-1, with 8 bases lining up with TRBD2. V shed 4 bases, J shed 0 bases, and the junction held 14 bases outside the gene matches. This CDR3 is built from 19 residues. CDR1 is MDHEN, CDR2 SYDVKM, per germline. The CDR3 sequence: CASSYPRGGRPLSYNEQFF. DNA for the CDR3: TGTGCCAGCAGTTACCCTCGGGGCGGGAGGCCCCTCTCCTACAATGAGCAGTTCTTC.

This sequence joins TRBV19 and TRBJ2-1; 7 bases are shared with TRBD2. The CDR3 loop spans 14 amino acids. The germline CDR1 and CDR2 sequences are LNHDA and SQIVND (reference sequence). The V gene end was trimmed by 7 bases and the J gene end by 2 bases; junction bases not matched to a gene: 5. The CDR3 DNA follows: TGTGCCAGTACTTGGAGCGGGGCCTACAATGAGCAGTTCTTC. Protein sequence: CASTWSGAYNEQFF.

There are a few counts of this clone. This sequence joins TRBV2 and TRBJ1-1, with a weak D call TRBD1 (6 bases). Germline-derived CDR1 and CDR2 are SNHLY and FYNNEI. Deletions cut 4 bases from V and 12 bases from J, with 15 bases between. The CDR3 is 12 residues long. The CDR3 sequence: CASSAITGSTFF. CDR3 nucleotide sequence: TGTGCCAGCAGTGCTATTACAGGGTCTACTTTCTTT.

V is TRBV13 and J is TRBJ2-7; weak D call: TRBD2 (5 bases). This CDR3 has 13 residues. Trimming pared 5 bases from V and 1 base from J, leaving 9 bases between. The germline gives CDR1 PRHDT, CDR2 FYEKMQ (reference sequence). CDR3 loop: CASSRTGSYEQYF. CDR3 DNA sequence: TGTGCCAGCAGCCGAACGGGGTCCTACGAGCAGTACTTC.

The chain links TRBV10-1 to TRBJ2-7, with a possible D match to TRBD2 (6 bases). The CDR3 totals 11 residues. The ends were cut back, 2 bases at V and 7 bases at J, with 6 bases in the middle. CDR1 WNHNN and CDR2 SYGVQD come from the germline V gene (reference sequence). CDR3: CASSEGLEQYF. CDR3 nucleotides: TGCGCCAGCAGTGAGGGACTAGAGCAGTACTTC.

In nucleotides, the CDR3 is TGTGCCAGCTCACCACAGGGTGACGTCTATGGCTACACCTTC. Protein sequence: CASSPQGDVYGYTF. This rearrangement joins TRBV18 to TRBJ1-2; D remains ambiguous. V was shortened by 1 base and J by 4 bases, with 10 bases between the two germline ends. Per germline, CDR1 KGHSH and CDR2 LQKENI. This CDR3 has 14 amino acids.

The rearrangement links TRBV9 to TRBJ2-5; 7 bases map to TRBD2. The V segment lost 0 bases and the J segment 1 base; nucleotides outside the gene matches: 6. The CDR3 has 16 amino acids. Germline CDR1 is SGDLS and CDR2 is YYNGEE. The CDR3, as DNA: TGTGCCAGCAGCGTAGGCGAGCCTAGCGGCCAAGAGACCCAGTACTTC. Amino acid sequence: CASSVGEPSGQETQYF.